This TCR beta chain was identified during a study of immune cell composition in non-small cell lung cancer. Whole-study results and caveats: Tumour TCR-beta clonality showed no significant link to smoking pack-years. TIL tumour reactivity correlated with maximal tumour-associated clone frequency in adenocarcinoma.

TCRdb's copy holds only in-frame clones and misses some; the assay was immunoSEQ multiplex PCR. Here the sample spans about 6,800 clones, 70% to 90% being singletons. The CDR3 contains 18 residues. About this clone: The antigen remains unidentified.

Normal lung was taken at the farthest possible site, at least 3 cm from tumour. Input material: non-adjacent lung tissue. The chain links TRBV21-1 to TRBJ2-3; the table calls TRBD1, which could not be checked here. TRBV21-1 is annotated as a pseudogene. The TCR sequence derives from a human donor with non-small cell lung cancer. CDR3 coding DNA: TGTGCCAGCAGCAAGAAAACCGGGACAGGGTTTTCCGCAGATACGCAGTATTTT. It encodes CASSKKTGTGFSADTQYF.